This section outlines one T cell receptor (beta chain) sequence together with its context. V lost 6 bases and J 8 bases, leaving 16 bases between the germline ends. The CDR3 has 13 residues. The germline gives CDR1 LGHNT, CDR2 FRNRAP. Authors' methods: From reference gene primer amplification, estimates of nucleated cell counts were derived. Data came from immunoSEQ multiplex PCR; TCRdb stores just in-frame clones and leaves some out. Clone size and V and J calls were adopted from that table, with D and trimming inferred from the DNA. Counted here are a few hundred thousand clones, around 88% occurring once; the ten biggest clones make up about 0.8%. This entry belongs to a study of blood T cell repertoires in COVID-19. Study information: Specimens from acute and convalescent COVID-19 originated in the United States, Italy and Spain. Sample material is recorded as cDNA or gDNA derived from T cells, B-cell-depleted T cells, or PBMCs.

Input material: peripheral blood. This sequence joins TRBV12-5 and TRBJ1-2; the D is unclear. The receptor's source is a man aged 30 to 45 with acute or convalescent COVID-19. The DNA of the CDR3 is TGTGCTAGTGGGCTCCTCGAGGCCGTAGGCTACACCTTC. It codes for CASGLLEAVGYTF.